These T cell receptor beta chains were read from a single sample in a study of cytomegalovirus exposure and HLA in healthy donors. Clones were sequenced by immunoSEQ multiplex PCR, and TCRdb holds only the in-frame ones, with some missing. Of around 200,000 clones in the sample, over 60% are singletons; the top ten hold less than 2.5%. The sample taken for sequencing was PBMCs. These TCRs come from a woman between 45 and 65 years old in good health and CMV-seronegative. The CDR3 runs from the conserved cysteine through the conserved F or W. Fields, in order: D gene, clone size, V gene, J gene, CDR3 protein, CDR3 DNA. A D gene is named only where the DNA matches it firmly. Some rows mark clone size as missing; the rest say once, few, many or name a class of expanded clone.

>TRBD1|.|TRBV5-6|TRBJ1-5
CASSQSRDRVVLSNQPQHF
TGTGCCAGCAGTCAGTCCCGGGACAGGGTGGTCCTTAGCAATCAGCCCCAGCATTTT
>TRBD1|.|TRBV5-1|TRBJ1-1
CASSSWTGATEAFF
TGCGCCAGCAGCTCCTGGACAGGAGCCACTGAAGCTTTCTTT
>TRBD2|few|TRBV2|TRBJ2-1
CASRFGLAGGRGNEQFF
TGTGCCAGCAGATTCGGACTAGCGGGAGGGAGAGGCAATGAGCAGTTCTTC
>TRBD2|few|TRBV28|TRBJ2-7
CASTMGLAELNEQYF
TGTGCCAGCACGATGGGACTAGCGGAACTAAACGAGCAGTACTTC
>TRBD2|.|TRBV11-3|TRBJ2-3
CASSLQRETDTQYF
TGTGCCAGCAGCTTACAGCGGGAGACAGATACGCAGTATTTT
>.|.|TRBV5-1|TRBJ2-7
CASSLASTGSDEQYF
TGCGCCAGCAGCTTGGCCTCGACAGGTAGCGACGAGCAGTACTTC
>TRBD2|.|TRBV5-1|TRBJ2-3
CASSLFVSGGSDTQYF
TGCGCCAGCAGCTTGTTCGTTAGCGGGGGGTCAGATACGCAGTATTTT
>.|.|TRBV7-9|TRBJ1-4
CASSPGHEKLFF
TGTGCCAGCAGCCCGGGTCACGAAAAACTGTTTTTT
>TRBD1|.|TRBV6-4|TRBJ2-7
CASSQGALGEQYF
TGTGCCAGCAGTCAGGGGGCCCTAGGAGAGCAGTACTTC
>.|.|TRBV5-1|TRBJ2-2
CASSLKGPNTGELFF
TGCGCCAGCAGCTTAAAGGGGCCGAACACCGGGGAGCTGTTTTTT
>.|.|TRBV7-2|TRBJ2-7
CASSLAGQGLNEQYF
TGTGCCAGCAGCTTAGCAGGGCAGGGGTTAAACGAGCAGTACTTC
>TRBD2|.|TRBV5-1|TRBJ2-2
CASSLMSSGSSNGELFF
TGCGCCAGCAGCTTGATGTCTAGCGGGAGTAGTAACGGGGAGCTGTTTTTT
>TRBD1|few|TRBV7-3|TRBJ2-2
CASSLGTGATGELFF
TGTGCCAGCAGCCTCGGGACAGGGGCCACCGGGGAGCTGTTTTTT
>.|.|TRBV27|TRBJ2-3
CASSLGQASTDTQYF
TGTGCCAGCAGTTTAGGGCAGGCTAGCACAGATACGCAGTATTTT
>TRBD1|.|TRBV29-1|TRBJ2-1
CSVRPGTGVYNEQFF
TGCAGCGTTCGCCCCGGGACAGGGGTCTACAATGAGCAGTTCTTC
>.|few|TRBV7-6|TRBJ2-7
CASSSIVGAGHEQYF
TGTGCCAGCAGCTCCATTGTAGGGGCTGGGCACGAGCAGTACTTC
>TRBD2|few|TRBV11-2|TRBJ2-1
CASSSTPMTSGNNEQFF
TGTGCCAGCAGCTCAACCCCTATGACTAGCGGGAATAATGAGCAGTTCTTC
>TRBD2|.|TRBV9|TRBJ2-6
CASSVEVFGGSGANVLTF
TGTGCCAGCAGCGTAGAGGTATTCGGGGGGTCTGGGGCCAACGTCCTGACTTTC
>TRBD1|.|TRBV28|TRBJ1-5
CASRKRTGGQPQHF
TGTGCCAGCAGAAAAAGGACAGGGGGTCAGCCCCAGCATTTT
>.|few|TRBV2|TRBJ1-5
CASRADISNQPQHF
TGTGCCAGCAGAGCCGACATTAGCAATCAGCCCCAGCATTTT
>.|.|TRBV7-2|TRBJ2-2
CASSFEAVGGNTGELFF
TGTGCCAGCAGCTTCGAGGCAGTGGGGGGTAACACCGGGGAGCTGTTTTTT
>TRBD1|once|TRBV19|TRBJ1-2
CASSTRQGHYGYTF
TGTGCCAGTAGTACTAGACAGGGCCACTATGGCTACACCTTC
>TRBD1|.|TRBV28|TRBJ2-7
CASSWDSYEQYF
TGTGCCAGCAGCTGGGACAGCTACGAGCAGTACTTC
>.|.|TRBV28|TRBJ1-1
CASSFRVNTEAFF
TGTGCCAGCAGTTTCCGGGTGAACACTGAAGCTTTCTTT
>.|.|TRBV30|TRBJ2-5
CAWSNQETQYF
TGTGCCTGGAGCAATCAAGAGACCCAGTACTTC
>TRBD2|.|TRBV7-9|TRBJ2-1
CASSLGLAGGPNEQFF
TGTGCCAGCAGCTTAGGGCTAGCGGGAGGGCCTAATGAGCAGTTCTTC
>.|once|TRBV7-9|TRBJ2-7
CSSSLEDGIYEQYF
TGTTCCAGCAGCTTAGAGGACGGGATCTACGAGCAGTACTTC
>TRBD1|.|TRBV6-5|TRBJ1-5
CASRSDRGVQPQHF
TGTGCCAGCAGATCGGACAGGGGGGTTCAGCCCCAGCATTTT
>.|.|TRBV30|TRBJ2-3
CAWGGDPSPDTQYF
TGTGCCTGGGGAGGGGACCCTTCCCCAGATACGCAGTATTTT
>TRBD2|.|TRBV19|TRBJ2-3
CASSTSWTSGRDTQYF
TGTGCCAGTAGCACTTCATGGACTAGCGGGAGGGATACGCAGTATTTT
>TRBD2|.|TRBV11-2|TRBJ2-3
CASSLLAGDTDTQYF
TGTGCCAGCAGCTTATTAGCGGGGGATACAGATACGCAGTATTTT
>TRBD1|.|TRBV9|TRBJ2-7
CASSDRGQGFSEQYF
TGTGCCAGCAGTGACCGGGGACAGGGTTTTTCCGAGCAGTACTTC
>.|.|TRBV7-2|TRBJ2-3
CASSPSSLAAADTQYF
TGTGCCAGCAGCCCGTCCAGCCTGGCCGCGGCAGATACGCAGTATTTT
>.|.|TRBV5-1|TRBJ1-2
CASSLDRDGYTF
TGCGCCAGCAGCTTGGACAGGGATGGCTACACCTTC
>TRBD1|.|TRBV28|TRBJ1-1
CASSFSTGTAEAFF
TGTGCCAGCAGTTTCTCGACAGGGACCGCTGAAGCTTTCTTT
>.|.|TRBV15|TRBJ1-3
CATSRDLVTDTIYF
TGTGCCACCAGCAGAGATCTCGTAACAGACACCATATATTTT
>TRBD2|.|TRBV7-3|TRBJ2-1
CASSSDSGRANEQFF
TGTGCCAGCAGCTCTGATAGCGGGAGGGCCAATGAGCAGTTCTTC
>TRBD2|.|TRBV28|TRBJ2-5
CASSSPGGAETQYF
TGTGCCAGCAGTTCCCCCGGGGGGGCAGAGACCCAGTACTTC
>.|.|TRBV11-2|TRBJ1-5
CASSLGRVQPQHF
TGTGCCAGCAGCTTAGGCAGGGTTCAGCCCCAGCATTTT
>.|.|TRBV6-5|TRBJ2-3
CATHRDTTDTQYF
TGTGCCACGCACAGGGACACCACAGATACGCAGTATTTT
>TRBD2|.|TRBV7-3|TRBJ2-2
CASSSNRASGSTGELFF
TGTGCCAGCAGCTCAAATCGGGCTAGCGGGAGCACCGGGGAGCTGTTTTTT
>TRBD1|.|TRBV7-9|TRBJ1-2
CSSSFSTGTANYGYTF
TGTTCCAGCAGCTTCTCGACCGGGACAGCGAACTATGGCTACACCTTC
>.|.|TRBV28|TRBJ1-5
CASSPTLQGAQPQHF
TGTGCCAGCAGCCCTACTCTACAGGGTGCCCAGCCCCAGCATTTT
>.|.|TRBV27|TRBJ1-6
CASRFTGNSPLHF
TGTGCCAGCAGGTTTACAGGGAATTCACCCCTCCACTTT
>.|.|TRBV19|TRBJ1-5
CASRIDRTNNQPQHF
TGTGCCAGTAGAATCGACAGGACCAACAATCAGCCCCAGCATTTT
>.|.|TRBV4-3|TRBJ2-7
CASSQVPGREQYF
TGCGCCAGCAGCCAAGTTCCCGGGAGAGAGCAGTACTTC
>.|.|TRBV5-1|TRBJ2-6
CASSGISSGANVLTF
TGCGCCAGCAGCGGTATTAGTTCTGGGGCCAACGTCCTGACTTTC